The present entry profiles one T cell receptor beta chain with its context. The antigen is undetermined. CD45RO/CCR7/CD25/CD127/CD95/CD27 separated CD4+ naive, central memory, regulatory and stem cell-like memory cells by sorting. Once sorted, every population was more than 98% pure. This sample was taken from a study of beta chain features in type 1 diabetes. What was sequenced were expressed TCRB transcripts, since all of the isolated RNA had been reverse transcribed. Profiled with immunoSEQ multiplex PCR; TCRdb holds only in-frame clones, not every one. The sample yields about 620,000 clones, about 16% seen once. General study points: Individuals with type 1 diabetes displayed fewer insertions and more deletions at VDJ junctions.

The V and J ends lost 5 bases and 7 bases respectively, with 17 bases between them. The CDR3 sequence is 14 residues long. Germline values: CDR1 MNHNY, CDR2 SVGAGI (reference sequence). The V gene is TRBV6-6, the J gene TRBJ1-2; D is possibly TRBD1 (5 bases). This sequence was found in a young man in good health. Sequencing used naive CD4+ T cells from blood. Written as DNA, the CDR3 is TGTGCCAGCAGTCCGGGGACCGCGGGAGGTGGCTACACCTTC. This sequence encodes CASSPGTAGGGYTF.